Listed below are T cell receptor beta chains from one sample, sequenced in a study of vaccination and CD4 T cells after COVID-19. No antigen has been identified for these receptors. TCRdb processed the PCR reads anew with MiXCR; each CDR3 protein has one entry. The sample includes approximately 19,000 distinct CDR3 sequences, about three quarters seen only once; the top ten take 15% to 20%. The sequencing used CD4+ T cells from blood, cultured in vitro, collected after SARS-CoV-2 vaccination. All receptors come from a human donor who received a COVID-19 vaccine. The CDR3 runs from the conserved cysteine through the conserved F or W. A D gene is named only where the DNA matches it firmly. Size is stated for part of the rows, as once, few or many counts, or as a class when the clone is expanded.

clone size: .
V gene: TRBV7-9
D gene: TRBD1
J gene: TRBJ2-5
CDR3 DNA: TGTGCCAGCAGCTGGGACAGCCAAGAGACCCAGTACTTC
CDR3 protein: CASSWDSQETQYF

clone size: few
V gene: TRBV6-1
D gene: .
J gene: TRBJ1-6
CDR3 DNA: TGTGCCAGCAGTGATAGACAGGATAATTCACCCCTCCACTTT
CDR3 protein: CASSDRQDNSPLHF

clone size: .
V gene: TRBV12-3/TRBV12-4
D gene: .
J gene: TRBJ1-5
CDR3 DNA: TGTGCCAGCAGTCCCAGGGTAGGGCAGCCCCAGCATTTT
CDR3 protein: CASSPRVGQPQHF

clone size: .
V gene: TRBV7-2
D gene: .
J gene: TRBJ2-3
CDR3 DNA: TGTGCCAGCAGCTTAGATGACAGCACAGATACGCAGTATTTT
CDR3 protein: CASSLDDSTDTQYF

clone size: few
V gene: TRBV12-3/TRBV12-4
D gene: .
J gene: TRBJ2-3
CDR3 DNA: TGTGCCAGCAGCCTCCGGGACTTTTCACGCACAGATACGCAGTATTTT
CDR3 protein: CASSLRDFSRTDTQYF

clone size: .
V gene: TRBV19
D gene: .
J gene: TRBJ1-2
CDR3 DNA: TGTGCCAGTAGTATCTTGGGTGCGGGGGGAAACTATGGCTACACCTTC
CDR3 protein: CASSILGAGGNYGYTF

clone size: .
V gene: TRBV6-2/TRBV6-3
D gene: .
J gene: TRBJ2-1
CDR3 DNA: TGTGCCAGCACTACTGCCGATCCCCGGGAGCAGTTCTTC
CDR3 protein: CASTTADPREQFF

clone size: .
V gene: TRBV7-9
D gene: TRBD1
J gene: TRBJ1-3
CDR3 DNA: TGTGCCAGCAGCTTACGACAGGGGGCTGGAAACACCATATATTTT
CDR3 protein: CASSLRQGAGNTIYF

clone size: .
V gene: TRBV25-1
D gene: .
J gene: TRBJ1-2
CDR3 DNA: TGTGCCAGCAGTCAAGGGGCGGGGGTCTATGGCTACACCTTC
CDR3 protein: CASSQGAGVYGYTF

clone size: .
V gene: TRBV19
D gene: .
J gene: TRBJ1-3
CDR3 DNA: TGTGCCAGTAACCCGAGGGGGTTCGGAAACACCATATATTTT
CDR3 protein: CASNPRGFGNTIYF

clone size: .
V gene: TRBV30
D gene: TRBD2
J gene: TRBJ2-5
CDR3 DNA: TGTGCCTGGAGTGTACAGCGGGGCCCATGGGAGACCCAGTACTTC
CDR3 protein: CAWSVQRGPWETQYF

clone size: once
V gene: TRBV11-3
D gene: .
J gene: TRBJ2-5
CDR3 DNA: TGTGCCAGCAGCTTAGGCAGGCGGCCCCTGTATGAGGAGACCCAGTACTTC
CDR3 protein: CASSLGRRPLYEETQYF

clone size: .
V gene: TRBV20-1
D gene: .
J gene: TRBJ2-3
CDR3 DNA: TGCAGTGCCGGGCCAGAAAACACAGATACGCAGTATTTT
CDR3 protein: CSAGPENTDTQYF

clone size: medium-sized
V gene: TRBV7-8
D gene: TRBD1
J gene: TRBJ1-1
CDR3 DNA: TGTGCCAGCAGCCAAGACAGGGACACTGAAGCTTTCTTT
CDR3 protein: CASSQDRDTEAFF

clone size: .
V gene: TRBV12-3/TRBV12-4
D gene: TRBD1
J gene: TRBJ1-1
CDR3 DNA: TGTGCCAGCAGTTTGGGGGGGACAGGGGTGAACACTGAAGCTTTCTTT
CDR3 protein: CASSLGGTGVNTEAFF

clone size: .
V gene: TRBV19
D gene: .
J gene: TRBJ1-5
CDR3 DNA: TGTGCCAGTAGTATTACCTACCCAGGGTTAAATCAGCCCCAGCATTTT
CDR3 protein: CASSITYPGLNQPQHF

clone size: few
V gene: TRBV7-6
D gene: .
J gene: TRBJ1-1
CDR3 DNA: TGTGCCAGCAGCTTAGGGGGTGGACGGATGAACACTGAAGCTTTCTTT
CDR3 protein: CASSLGGGRMNTEAFF